A single sample is the source of the 12 T cell receptor beta chains below, sequenced in a study of shared clonotypes between healthy human individuals. CD45RO negativity and positive selection for CCR7 defined naive CD8 cells, a population that excluded terminally differentiated effector memory CD45RA+ cells. This table comes from immunoSEQ multiplex PCR, and its TCRdb copy is limited to in-frame clones, with some not included. The sample contains around 2.1 million clones, 85% to 95% of which appear only once. The source material was naive CD8+ T cells from PBMCs. These receptors all come from a man between 18 and 29 years old in good health. Some clones in this sample may be carry-over from other donors' samples.

The chain has TRBV11-3 and TRBJ2-2; D may be TRBD2 (5 bases). The CDR3 has 13 amino acids. Germline V gene lookup returns CDR1 SGHNT and CDR2 YENEEA. V was shortened by 8 bases and J by 15 bases, with 22 bases between the two germline ends. Written as DNA, the CDR3 is TGTGCCAGCGAAGAGAGCAGCGGTATGGGGATGTTTTTT. This gives the protein CASEESSGMGMFF.

The J gene is TRBJ1-2, the V gene TRBV9, with D unresolved. The CDR3 covers 14 residues. Trimming shortened V by 0 bases and J by 4 bases, and 10 bases separated the two germline ends. Germline V gene data show CDR1 as SGDLS and CDR2 as YYNGEE. CDR3 sequence reads: CASSVGTTSYGYTF. CDR3 DNA: TGTGCCAGCAGCGTAGGGACCACGAGCTATGGCTACACCTTC. Full variable domain (rest looked up from reference TRBV9 and TRBJ1-2): DSGVTQTPKHLITATGQRVTLRCSPRSGDLSVYWYQQSLDQGLQFLIQYYNGEERAKGNILERFSAQQFPDLHSELNLSSLELGDSALYFCASSVGTTSYGYTFGSGTRLTVV.

The CDR3 reads CASSVERYEQYF. The DNA of the CDR3 is TGTGCCAGCAGTGTAGAGAGGTACGAGCAGTACTTC. J is TRBJ2-7 and V is TRBV5-6; D ambiguous. The CDR3 has 12 residues. Trimming shortened V by 5 bases and J by 4 bases, and 10 bases separated the two germline ends. From germline, CDR1 is SGHDT and CDR2 YYEEEE.

This chain links TRBV11-2 with TRBJ2-1; 8 bases are a match to TRBD2. Per germline, CDR1 SGHAT and CDR2 FQNNGV. V shed 8 bases, J shed 10 bases, and the junction held 19 bases outside the gene matches. The CDR3 loop spans 16 amino acids. CDR3 in DNA: TGTGCCAGCGGCGGGGGGCCTAGCGGGCATCCAACGGAGCAGTTCTTC. Protein: CASGGGPSGHPTEQFF.

J is TRBJ2-7 and V is TRBV19, with D possibly TRBD2 on 6 matching bases. The CDR3 loop spans 13 amino acids. Germline loops: CDR1 LNHDA, CDR2 SQIVND (reference sequence). Trimming took 4 bases from V and 0 from J, leaving 7 bases between them. CDR3 in amino acids: CASSRDFSYEQYF. The CDR3 DNA reads as TGTGCCAGTAGTAGGGACTTCTCCTACGAGCAGTACTTC. Complete variable domain (other parts from reference TRBV19 and TRBJ2-7): DGGITQSPKYLFRKEGQNVTLSCEQNLNHDAMYWYRQDPGQGLRLIYYSQIVNDFQKGDIAEGYSVSREKKESFPLTVTSAQKNPTAFYLCASSRDFSYEQYFGPGTRLTVT.

The chain uses TRBV5-6 and TRBJ2-1; 9 nucleotides line up with TRBD2. Trimming removed 2 bases from V and 4 bases from J; junction bases left unmatched: 7. This CDR3 is 16 amino acids long. CDR1 is SGHDT, CDR2 YYEEEE, per germline. The CDR3 coding sequence is TGTGCCAGCAGCTTCGTAGCGGGAGTGCCTTACAATGAGCAGTTCTTC. It is translated as CASSFVAGVPYNEQFF.

The chain links TRBV29-1 to TRBJ2-3, with D perhaps TRBD1 (5 bases). From germline, CDR1 is SQVTM and CDR2 ANQGSEA. The length of the CDR3 is 12 residues. Trimming removed 7 bases at V and 6 bases at J, with 14 bases between. The CDR3 region is CSAEAQADTQYF. For the CDR3, the DNA is TGCAGCGCCGAGGCACAGGCTGATACGCAGTATTTT.

Note on this clone: Other nucleotide sequences from this sample produce the same CDR3. This chain joins TRBV5-1 and TRBJ2-1; 12 nucleotides agree with TRBD2. The germline V gene encodes CDR1 SGHRS and CDR2 YFSETQ. Germline trimming cut 3 bases from V and 4 bases from J; bases unmatched to any gene: 5. The CDR3 consists of 16 residues. CDR3 protein: CASSSRTSGAYNEQFF. In DNA form, the CDR3 reads TGCGCCAGCAGCTCCCGGACTAGCGGGGCTTACAATGAGCAGTTCTTC.

V usage is TRBV7-9 and J usage is TRBJ2-2; D ambiguous. Germline CDR1 reads SEHNR; CDR2 reads FQNEAQ (reference sequence). The CDR3 loop spans 15 amino acids. The germline V and J ends were trimmed by 6 bases and 8 bases, with 19 bases remaining between them. The CDR3 reads CASSYGLSALGELFF. CDR3 nucleotides: TGTGCCAGCAGTTATGGTCTCTCCGCACTAGGGGAGCTGTTTTTT.

The genes are TRBV27 and TRBJ2-4; TRBD1 matches 7 bases. This CDR3 is built from 16 residues. Germline lookup yields CDR1 MNHEY and CDR2 SMNVEV (reference sequence). Losses at the gene ends were 4 bases for V and 1 base for J; bases not matched to a gene: 7. CDR3 region: CASSSGTVMAKNIQYF. DNA of the CDR3: TGTGCCAGCAGTTCCGGGACAGTTATGGCCAAAAACATTCAGTACTTC.

The V gene is TRBV5-6, the J gene TRBJ1-5; D is perhaps TRBD1 (6 bases). Deletions cut 4 bases from V and 6 bases from J, with 14 bases between. The CDR3 consists of 14 residues. Germline CDR1 reads SGHDT; CDR2 reads YYEEEE. The chain's CDR3 is CASSTGGAGQPQHF. The DNA of the CDR3 is TGTGCCAGCAGCACTGGGGGGGCGGGTCAGCCCCAGCATTTT.

Note on this clone: The junction departs from the called germline gene at one end, perhaps through a read error. This chain connects TRBV4-2 to TRBJ2-7, with 8 bases matching TRBD2. The germline V gene encodes CDR1 LGHNA and CDR2 YNFKEQ. The length of the CDR3 is 14 residues. CDR3 DNA sequence: TGTGCCAGCAGTCAAGCGGGAGTAGTCTACGAGCAGTACTTC. Translating it yields CASSQAGVVYEQYF.